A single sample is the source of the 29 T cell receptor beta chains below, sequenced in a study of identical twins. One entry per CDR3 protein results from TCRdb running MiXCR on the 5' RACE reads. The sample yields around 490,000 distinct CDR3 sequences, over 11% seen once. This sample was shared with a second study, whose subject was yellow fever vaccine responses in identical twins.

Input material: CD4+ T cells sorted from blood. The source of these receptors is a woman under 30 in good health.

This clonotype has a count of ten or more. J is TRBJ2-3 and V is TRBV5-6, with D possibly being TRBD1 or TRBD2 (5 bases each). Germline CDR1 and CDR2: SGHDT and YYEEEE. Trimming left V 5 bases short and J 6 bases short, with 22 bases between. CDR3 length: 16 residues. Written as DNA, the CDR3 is TGTGCCAGCAGTCTTCCCCCGTGGGACGGCGTGGATACGCAGTATTTT. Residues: CASSLPPWDGVDTQYF.

CDR3 nucleotide sequence: TGTGCCAGCAGTTTGACAGGGCGCTACACCTTC. Translation gives CASSLTGRYTF. This chain connects TRBV12-3 or TRBV12-4 to TRBJ1-2; 7 positions match TRBD1. The CDR3 length is 11 residues. With 3 bases clipped from V and 9 bases from J, the junction kept 1 base outside the gene matches.

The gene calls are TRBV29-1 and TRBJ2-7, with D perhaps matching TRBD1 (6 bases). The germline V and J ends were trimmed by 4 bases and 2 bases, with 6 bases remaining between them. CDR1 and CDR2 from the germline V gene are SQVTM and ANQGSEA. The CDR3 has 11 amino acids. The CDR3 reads CSVGTAYEQYF. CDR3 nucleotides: TGCAGCGTTGGGACAGCCTACGAGCAGTACTTC.

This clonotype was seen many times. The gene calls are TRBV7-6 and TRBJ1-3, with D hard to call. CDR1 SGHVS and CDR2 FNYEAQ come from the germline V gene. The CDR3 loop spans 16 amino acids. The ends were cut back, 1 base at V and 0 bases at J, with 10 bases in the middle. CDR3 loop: CASSLELGRSGNTIYF. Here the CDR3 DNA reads TGTGCCAGCAGCTTAGAATTAGGGCGCTCTGGAAACACCATATATTTT.

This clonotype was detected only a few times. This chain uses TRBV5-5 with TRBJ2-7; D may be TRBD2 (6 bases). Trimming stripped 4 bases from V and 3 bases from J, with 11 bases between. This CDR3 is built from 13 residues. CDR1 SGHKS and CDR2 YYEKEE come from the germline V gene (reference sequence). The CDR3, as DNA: TGTGCCAGCAGCAGGGAGGCCGTCTACGAGCAGTACTTC. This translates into CASSREAVYEQYF.

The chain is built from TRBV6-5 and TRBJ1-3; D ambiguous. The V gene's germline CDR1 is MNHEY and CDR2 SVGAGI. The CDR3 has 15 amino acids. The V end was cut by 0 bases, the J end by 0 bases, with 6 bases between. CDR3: CASSYSRNSGNTIYF. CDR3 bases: TGTGCCAGCAGTTACTCGCGCAACTCTGGAAACACCATATATTTT.

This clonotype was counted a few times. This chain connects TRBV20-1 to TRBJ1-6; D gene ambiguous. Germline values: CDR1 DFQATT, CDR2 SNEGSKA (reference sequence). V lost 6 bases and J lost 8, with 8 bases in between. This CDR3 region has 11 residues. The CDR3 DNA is TGCAGTGCAGCAGCGGATTCACCCCTCCACTTT. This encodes CSAAADSPLHF.

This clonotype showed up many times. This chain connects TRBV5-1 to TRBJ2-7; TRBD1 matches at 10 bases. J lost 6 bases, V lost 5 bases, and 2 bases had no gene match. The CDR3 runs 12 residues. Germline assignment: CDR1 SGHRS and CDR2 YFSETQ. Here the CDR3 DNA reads TGCGCCAGCAGTTGGGACAGGGGCGAGCAGTACTTC. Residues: CASSWDRGEQYF.

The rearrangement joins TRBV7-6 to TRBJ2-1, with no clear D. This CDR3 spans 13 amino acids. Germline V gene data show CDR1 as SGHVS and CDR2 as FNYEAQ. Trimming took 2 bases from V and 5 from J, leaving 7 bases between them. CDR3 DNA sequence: TGTGCCAGCAGCTTAAGACGGAACAATGAGCAGTTCTTC. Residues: CASSLRRNNEQFF.

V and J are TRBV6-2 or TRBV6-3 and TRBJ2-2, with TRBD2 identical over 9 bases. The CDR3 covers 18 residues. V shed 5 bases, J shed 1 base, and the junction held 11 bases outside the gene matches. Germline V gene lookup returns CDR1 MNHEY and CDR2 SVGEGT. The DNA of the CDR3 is TGTGCCAGCAGTCCGCAGAGCGGGAGGTTTGAGAACACCGGGGAGCTGTTTTTT. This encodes CASSPQSGRFENTGELFF.

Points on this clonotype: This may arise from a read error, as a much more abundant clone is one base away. The DNA for the CDR3 is TGCGCCAGCAGCTTGGCCTTCAAAGATACGCAGTATTTT. The encoded protein is CASSLAFKDTQYF. The V gene is TRBV5-1, the J gene TRBJ2-3; D unclear. This CDR3 spans 13 amino acids. Trimming stripped 0 bases from V and 5 bases from J, with 7 bases between. Per germline, CDR1 SGHRS and CDR2 YFSETQ.

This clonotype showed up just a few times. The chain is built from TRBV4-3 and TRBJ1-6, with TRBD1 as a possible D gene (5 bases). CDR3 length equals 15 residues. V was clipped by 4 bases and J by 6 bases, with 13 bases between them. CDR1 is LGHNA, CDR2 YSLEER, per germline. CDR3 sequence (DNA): TGCGCCAGCAGCCCGACGGGGCGGATTAATTCACCCCTCCACTTT. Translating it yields CASSPTGRINSPLHF.

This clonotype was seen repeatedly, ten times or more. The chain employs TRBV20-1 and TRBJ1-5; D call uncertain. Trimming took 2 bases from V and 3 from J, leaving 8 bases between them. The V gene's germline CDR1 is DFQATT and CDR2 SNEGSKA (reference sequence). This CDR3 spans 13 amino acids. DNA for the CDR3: TGCAGTGCTAGAACGGAGAACAATCAGCCCCAGCATTTT. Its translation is CSARTENNQPQHF.

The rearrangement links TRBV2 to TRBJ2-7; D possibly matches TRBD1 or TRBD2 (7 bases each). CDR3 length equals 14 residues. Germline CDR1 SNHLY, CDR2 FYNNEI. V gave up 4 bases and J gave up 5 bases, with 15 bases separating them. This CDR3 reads CASSAQGGRHEQYF. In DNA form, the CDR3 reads TGTGCCAGCAGTGCCCAGGGGGGGCGCCACGAGCAGTACTTC.

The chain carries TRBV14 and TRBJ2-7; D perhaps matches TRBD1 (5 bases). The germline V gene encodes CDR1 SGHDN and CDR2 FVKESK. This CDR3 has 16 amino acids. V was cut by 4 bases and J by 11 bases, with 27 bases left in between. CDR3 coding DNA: TGTGCCAGCAGCCCCCGCCTCGGCCCAGGGTCCCAGTTGGAGTACTTC. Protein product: CASSPRLGPGSQLEYF.

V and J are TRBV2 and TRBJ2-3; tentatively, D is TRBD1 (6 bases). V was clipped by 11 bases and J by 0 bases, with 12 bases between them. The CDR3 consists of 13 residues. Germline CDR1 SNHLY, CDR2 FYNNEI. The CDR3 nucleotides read TGTGCCCTTGGACAGCTAAGCACAGATACGCAGTATTTT. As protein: CALGQLSTDTQYF.

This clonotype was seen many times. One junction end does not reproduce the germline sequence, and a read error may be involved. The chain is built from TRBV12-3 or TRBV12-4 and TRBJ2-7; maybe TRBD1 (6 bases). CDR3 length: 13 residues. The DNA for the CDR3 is TGTGCCAGCAGCCGGGACACTTCCTACGGAATGGACTTC. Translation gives CASSRDTSYGMDF.

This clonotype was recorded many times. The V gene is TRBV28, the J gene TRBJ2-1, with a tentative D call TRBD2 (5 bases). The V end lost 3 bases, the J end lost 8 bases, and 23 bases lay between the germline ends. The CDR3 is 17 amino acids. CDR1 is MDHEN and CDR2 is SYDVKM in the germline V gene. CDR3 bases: TGTGCCAGCAGTTTCCCCAATCCGGGAACAACGAGGTATGAGCAGTTCTTC. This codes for CASSFPNPGTTRYEQFF.

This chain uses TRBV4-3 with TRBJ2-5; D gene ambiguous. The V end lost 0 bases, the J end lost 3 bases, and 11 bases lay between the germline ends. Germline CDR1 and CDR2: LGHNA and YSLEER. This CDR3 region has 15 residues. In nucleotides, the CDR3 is TGCGCCAGCAGCCAAGAGACATTGCTAGAAGAGACCCAGTACTTC. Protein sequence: CASSQETLLEETQYF.

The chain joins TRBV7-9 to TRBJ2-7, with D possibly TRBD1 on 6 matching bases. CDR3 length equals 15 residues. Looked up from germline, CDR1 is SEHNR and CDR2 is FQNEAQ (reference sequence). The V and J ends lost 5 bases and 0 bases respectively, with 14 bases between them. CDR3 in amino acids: CASSLQGTLSYEQYF. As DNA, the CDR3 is TGTGCCAGCAGCCTCCAGGGGACCCTCTCCTACGAGCAGTACTTC.

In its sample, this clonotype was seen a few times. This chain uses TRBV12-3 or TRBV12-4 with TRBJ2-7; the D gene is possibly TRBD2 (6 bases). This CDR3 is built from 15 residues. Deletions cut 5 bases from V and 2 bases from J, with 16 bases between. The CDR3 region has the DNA TGTGCCAGCAGTCCGAGTCGCGGGACGACCTACGAGCAGTACTTC. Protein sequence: CASSPSRGTTYEQYF.

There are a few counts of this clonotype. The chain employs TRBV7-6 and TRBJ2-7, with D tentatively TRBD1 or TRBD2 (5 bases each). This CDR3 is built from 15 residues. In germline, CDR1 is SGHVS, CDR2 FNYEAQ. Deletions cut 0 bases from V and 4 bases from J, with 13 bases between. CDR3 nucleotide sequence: TGTGCCAGCAGCTTAGCTGAGGGGTTCCGGTACGAGCAGTACTTC. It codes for CASSLAEGFRYEQYF.

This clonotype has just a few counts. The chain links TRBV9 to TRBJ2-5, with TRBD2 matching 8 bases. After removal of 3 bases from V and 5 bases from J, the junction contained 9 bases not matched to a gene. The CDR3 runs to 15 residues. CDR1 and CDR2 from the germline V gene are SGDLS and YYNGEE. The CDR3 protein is CASSAGLDRTETQYF. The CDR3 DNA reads TGTGCCAGCAGCGCGGGACTAGATCGGACGGAGACCCAGTACTTC.

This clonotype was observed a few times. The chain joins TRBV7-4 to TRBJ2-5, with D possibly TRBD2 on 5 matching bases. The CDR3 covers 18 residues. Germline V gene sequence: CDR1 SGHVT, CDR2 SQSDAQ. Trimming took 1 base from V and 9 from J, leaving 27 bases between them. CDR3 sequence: CASSLGLHRLAAGWSQYF. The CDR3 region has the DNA TGTGCCAGCAGCTTAGGTCTCCATCGTCTAGCAGCCGGATGGTCCCAGTACTTC.

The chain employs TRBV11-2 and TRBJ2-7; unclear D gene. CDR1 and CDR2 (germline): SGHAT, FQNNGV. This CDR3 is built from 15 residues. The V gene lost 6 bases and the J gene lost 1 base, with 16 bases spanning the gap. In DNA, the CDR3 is TGTGCCAGCAGTCACGACTCGGTGGGTTCCTACGAGCAGTACTTC. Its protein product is CASSHDSVGSYEQYF.

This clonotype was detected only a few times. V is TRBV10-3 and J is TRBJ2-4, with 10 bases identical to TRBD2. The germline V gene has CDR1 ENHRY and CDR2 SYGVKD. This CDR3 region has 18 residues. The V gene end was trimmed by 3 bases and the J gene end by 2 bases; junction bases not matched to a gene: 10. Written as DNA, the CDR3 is TGTGCCATCAGTGATTTTCCTAGCGGGAGTAGTACCAAAAACATTCAGTACTTC. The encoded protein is CAISDFPSGSSTKNIQYF.

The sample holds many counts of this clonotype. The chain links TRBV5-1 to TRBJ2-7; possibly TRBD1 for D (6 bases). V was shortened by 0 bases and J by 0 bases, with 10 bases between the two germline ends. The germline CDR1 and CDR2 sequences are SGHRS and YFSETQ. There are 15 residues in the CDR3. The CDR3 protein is CASSLGRGLSYEQYF. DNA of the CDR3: TGCGCCAGCAGCTTGGGCAGGGGCCTCTCCTACGAGCAGTACTTC. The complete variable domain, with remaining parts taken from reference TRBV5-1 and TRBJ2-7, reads KAGVTQTPRYLIKTRGQQVTLSCSPISGHRSVSWYQQTPGQGLQFLFEYFSETQRNKGNFPGRFSGRQFSNSRSEMNVSTLELGDSALYLCASSLGRGLSYEQYFGPGTRLTVT.

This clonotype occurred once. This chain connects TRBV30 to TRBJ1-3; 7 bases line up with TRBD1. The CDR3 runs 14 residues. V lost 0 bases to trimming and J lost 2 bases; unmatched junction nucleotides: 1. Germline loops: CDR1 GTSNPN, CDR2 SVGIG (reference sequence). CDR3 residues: CAWSVGTAGNTIYF. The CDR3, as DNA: TGTGCCTGGAGTGTGGGGACAGCTGGAAACACCATATATTTT.

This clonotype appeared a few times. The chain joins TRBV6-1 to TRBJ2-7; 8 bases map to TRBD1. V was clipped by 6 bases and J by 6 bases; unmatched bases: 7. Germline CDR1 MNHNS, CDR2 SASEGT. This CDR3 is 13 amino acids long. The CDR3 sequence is CASRTETGVEQYF. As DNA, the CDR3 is TGTGCCAGCAGAACAGAGACAGGGGTCGAGCAGTACTTC.